The clone carrying this TCR beta chain was seen ten or more times. Antigen specificity is unknown. The data belong to a study of CD8 T cells in ankylosing spondylitis. The study, taken as a whole, reports: Researchers report that disease-linked clones proved CD8+ and relatively rare in peripheral blood. Reports of some motif variants in reactive arthritis synovial fluid and blood predate this one. Ankylosing spondylitis blood appeared to be characterized by a TCR beta motif of several highly homologous variants.

V was cut by 4 bases and J by 0 bases, with 12 bases left in between. The CDR3 runs 15 residues. CDR1 SGHRS and CDR2 YFSETQ come from the germline V gene. Quantitative 5'-RACE with molecular barcodes generated TCR beta libraries. TCRdb used MiXCR to reprocess the 5' RACE reads, holding one entry per CDR3 protein. The repertoire has around 130,000 distinct CDR3 sequences, approximately 15% of them found once; the top ten carry under 3%. The sequenced sample was blood, either unsorted or a sorted T cell fraction (not recorded which). This chain joins TRBV5-1 and TRBJ2-3, with D possibly matching TRBD2 (6 bases). The receptor was derived from a female donor with ankylosing spondylitis or in good health (not recorded which). Written as DNA, the CDR3 is TGCGCCAGCAGCCCAGGGACTTCTAGCACAGATACGCAGTATTTT. Protein product: CASSPGTSSTDTQYF.